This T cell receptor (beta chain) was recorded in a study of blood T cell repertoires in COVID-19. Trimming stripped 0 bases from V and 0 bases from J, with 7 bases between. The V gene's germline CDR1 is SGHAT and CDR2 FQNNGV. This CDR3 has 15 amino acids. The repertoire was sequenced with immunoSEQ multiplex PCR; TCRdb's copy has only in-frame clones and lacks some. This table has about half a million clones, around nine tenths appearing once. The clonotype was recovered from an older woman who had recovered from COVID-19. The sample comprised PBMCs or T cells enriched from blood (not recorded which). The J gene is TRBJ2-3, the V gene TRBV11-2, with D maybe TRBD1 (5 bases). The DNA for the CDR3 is TGTGCCAGCAGCTTAGACAGGGTGAGCACAGATACGCAGTATTTT. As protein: CASSLDRVSTDTQYF. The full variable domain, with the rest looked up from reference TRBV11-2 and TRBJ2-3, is EAGVAQSPRYKIIEKRQSVAFWCNPISGHATLYWYQQILGQGPKLLIQFQNNGVVDDSQLPKDRFSAERLKGVDSTLKIQPAKLEDSAVYLCASSLDRVSTDTQYFGPGTRLTVL.